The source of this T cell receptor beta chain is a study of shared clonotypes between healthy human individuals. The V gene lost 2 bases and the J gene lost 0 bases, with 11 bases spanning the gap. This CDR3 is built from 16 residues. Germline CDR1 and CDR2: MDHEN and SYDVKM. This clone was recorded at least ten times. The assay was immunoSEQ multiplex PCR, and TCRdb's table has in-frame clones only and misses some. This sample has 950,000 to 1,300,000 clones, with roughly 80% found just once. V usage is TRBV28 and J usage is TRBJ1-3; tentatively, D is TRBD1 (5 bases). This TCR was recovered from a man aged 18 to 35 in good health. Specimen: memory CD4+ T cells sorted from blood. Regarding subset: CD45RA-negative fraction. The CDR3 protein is CASSLDRRASGNTIYF. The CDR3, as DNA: TGTGCCAGCAGTTTAGATCGCAGGGCCTCTGGAAACACCATATATTTT.